This T cell receptor beta chain was profiled in a study of T cell repertoires in cytomegalovirus infection. Whole-study results and caveats: HLA-C-restricted CMV-specific TCR beta clonotypes prevailed in the ex vivo response.

TCRdb reprocessed the reads with MiXCR, giving one entry per CDR3 protein. The data contain around 47,000 distinct CDR3 sequences, roughly 21% of them singletons. This clonotype has a count of ten or more. Its antigen is currently unknown. The germline V and J ends were trimmed by 1 base and 5 bases, with 5 bases remaining between them. The CDR3 is 12 amino acids. The source material was CD8+ T cells from cultured PBMCs, sampled from culture after CMV antigen stimulation. The chain uses TRBV12-3 or TRBV12-4 and TRBJ1-1; no reliable D call. This receptor was identified in a human donor in good health (CMV status not recorded). Some clones in this sample may be carry-over from other donors' samples. The CDR3 loop is CASSLGQTEAFF. CDR3 coding DNA: TGTGCCAGCAGTTTAGGTCAGACTGAAGCTTTCTTT.